Listed here is a single T cell receptor (beta chain). Its specificity is not known. Germline CDR1 reads MNHNS; CDR2 reads SASEGT. This CDR3 has 16 amino acids. The ends lost 3 bases at V and 2 bases at J; junction bases unmatched: 5. This entry is derived from a study of cytomegalovirus exposure and HLA in healthy donors. Study-wide results and limits: In a later analysis, compared with equally common non-associated chains, HLA-associated beta chains were more expanded. TCR beta chains numbering about 160 were designated cytomegalovirus-associated.

The PCR was carried out with 60 Vbeta primers and 13 Jbeta primers. Original data processing: Roughly 80 million unique TCR beta chains, roughly 10 million shared, were counted in a later analysis. Sequencing used immunoSEQ multiplex PCR; TCRdb keeps in-frame clones, though not all of them. V and J calls and clone size follow that table, whereas D and trimming were derived from the DNA. This sample's clone table lists about 84,000 clones. The sample was PBMCs. This TCR was sampled from a man aged 50-60 years in good health and CMV-seronegative. V gene TRBV6-1 combines with J gene TRBJ2-7; the match to TRBD2 covers 12 bases. The chain's CDR3 is CASSDWGLAGTYEQYF. CDR3 nucleotide sequence: TGTGCCAGCAGTGATTGGGGACTAGCGGGCACCTACGAGCAGTACTTC.